This T cell receptor (beta chain) was identified in a study of shared clonotypes between healthy human individuals. Study-wide results and caveats: Sequencing depth was expected to influence donor clonotype sharing.

This CDR3 has 15 residues. Germline CDR1 and CDR2: SGHVS and FNYEAQ. The V segment lost 5 bases and the J segment 3 bases; nucleotides outside the gene matches: 6. As defined, naive CD8 cells were CD45RO-negative and positively selected for CCR7, with terminally differentiated effector memory CD45RA+ cells excluded. This clone appeared a single time. The target antigen is unknown. It was 200 to 250 ng DNA, 25,000 to 35,000 T cell genomes, that sorted-subset replicate PCRs used. Data came from immunoSEQ multiplex PCR; TCRdb stores just in-frame clones and leaves some out. The sample lists under 700,000 clones; 85% to 95% were seen once.

Input material: naive CD8+ T cells sorted from blood. V is TRBV7-6 and J is TRBJ1-4; 7 bases match TRBD1. This TCR came from a woman in her 30s in good health. As DNA, the CDR3 is TGTGCCAGCAGCCCGGGACAGCCGTCTAATGAAAAACTGTTTTTT. This sequence encodes CASSPGQPSNEKLFF.